This T cell receptor (beta chain) is from a study of blood T cells in healthy people across ages. General study findings and limits: Observed TCR beta diversity per million T cells went down as age went up. This fall followed a roughly linear course with age. Researchers report that TCR beta diversity correlated strongly with naive T cell percentage.

On this clonotype itself: Its antigen is not identified.

The CDR3 spans 15 residues. The germline V and J ends were trimmed by 2 bases and 4 bases, with 17 bases remaining between them. Germline V gene sequence: CDR1 DFQATT, CDR2 SNEGSKA (reference sequence). Next came a second PCR, run for about 6 to 12 cycles, which used a sample-barcoded 5' primer along with a J-beta primer mix. Every single cDNA molecule received a tag from a template-switch adaptor with 12 random nucleotides. Samples each returned at least 3 million CDR3-containing paired-end reads. MiXCR, run by TCRdb on the 5' RACE reads, gives a single entry per CDR3 protein. The sample consists of around 1,700,000 distinct CDR3 sequences, roughly 27% of them appearing once.

Material: blood. The chain couples TRBV20-1 to TRBJ1-1, with D maybe TRBD1 (6 bases). This receptor was obtained from a woman in her 30s in good health. The CDR3 protein is CSARRDMRETTEAFF. CDR3 bases: TGCAGTGCTAGAAGGGACATGCGCGAGACCACTGAAGCTTTCTTT.